Below, 12 T cell receptor beta chains from the same sample are listed, as sequenced in a study of blood T cell repertoires in COVID-19. Only in-frame clones appear in the TCRdb table, and some are missing; sequencing was by immunoSEQ multiplex PCR. Found here are 150,000 to 200,000 clones, approximately 90% of them singletons; the top ten hold 9% to 12%. Input material: peripheral blood. The receptor set was obtained from a woman aged 70-85 years with COVID-19, enrolled during active disease.

This clone has a handful of counts. This chain joins TRBV5-1 and TRBJ1-6; 7 bases are shared with TRBD1. The CDR3 consists of 15 residues. V was pared by 0 bases and J by 3 bases, with 0 bases of the junction left unmatched. Germline-derived CDR1 and CDR2 are SGHRS and YFSETQ. The CDR3 DNA reads as TGCGCCAGCAGCTTGGGACAGGGCTATAATTCACCCCTCCACTTT. Protein: CASSLGQGYNSPLHF.

This chain joins TRBV14 and TRBJ2-2; weak D call: TRBD1 (6 bases). V was cut by 2 bases and J by 4 bases, with 17 bases left in between. Germline V gene sequence: CDR1 SGHDN, CDR2 FVKESK. The CDR3 has 17 residues. CDR3 DNA sequence: TGTGCCAGCAGCCAATTAACCGGGACAAGCTTCACCGGGGAGCTGTTTTTT. It yields the protein CASSQLTGTSFTGELFF.

The rearrangement links TRBV5-6 to TRBJ1-2; maybe TRBD1 (5 bases). The germline gives CDR1 SGHDT, CDR2 YYEEEE. The length of the CDR3 is 16 residues. V shed 4 bases and J shed 4 bases, with 20 bases lying between them. DNA for the CDR3: TGTGCCAGCAGCCCCGGTCGTCGGGGGTCGACCTATGGCTACACCTTC. Its protein product is CASSPGRRGSTYGYTF.

Only a few counts were recorded for this clone. J is TRBJ1-4 and V is TRBV7-6; 8 bases align to TRBD1. CDR3 length equals 16 residues. V shed 5 bases and J 0 bases; nucleotides not matched to a gene: 5. The germline V gene encodes CDR1 SGHVS and CDR2 FNYEAQ. CDR3 region: CASSQTGDATNEKLFF. In DNA, the CDR3 is TGTGCCAGCAGCCAGACAGGGGACGCAACTAATGAAAAACTGTTTTTT.

The V and J genes are TRBV4-1 and TRBJ1-6, with 7 bases that match TRBD1. The length of the CDR3 is 16 residues. V was pared by 3 bases and J by 5 bases, with 7 bases of the junction left unmatched. Per the germline V gene, CDR1 is MGHRA and CDR2 is YSYEKL. The CDR3 DNA sequence: TGCGCCAGCAGCCACCGGACAGGAGAAGATAATTCACCCCTCCACTTT. Translation: CASSHRTGEDNSPLHF.

The chain carries TRBV7-8 and TRBJ2-1; D is unresolved. The V gene lost 1 base and the J gene lost 6 bases, with 10 bases spanning the gap. This CDR3 is built from 14 residues. Germline V lookup: CDR1 SGHVS, CDR2 FQNEAQ. CDR3 nucleotide sequence: TGTGCCAGCAGCTTAGTGGGTAGCCGCAATGAGCAGTTCTTC. It specifies CASSLVGSRNEQFF.

The V call is TRBV18, the J call TRBJ2-3, with 10 bases matching TRBD1. J was trimmed by 2 bases and V by 3 bases; bases with no gene match: 2. The CDR3 contains 15 residues. The germline V gene encodes CDR1 KGHSH and CDR2 LQKENI. DNA for the CDR3: TGTGCCAGCTCACCGGGACAGGGGTTCACAGATACGCAGTATTTT. Its protein is CASSPGQGFTDTQYF.

This clone is a singleton in its sample. The chain carries TRBV5-1 and TRBJ1-3; possibly TRBD1 for D (5 bases). The CDR3 is 15 amino acids. V was trimmed by 0 bases and J by 0 bases, leaving 7 bases between them. CDR1 and CDR2 from the germline V gene are SGHRS and YFSETQ. The CDR3, as DNA: TGCGCCAGCAGCTTGGGACAGTACTCTGGAAACACCATATATTTT. The encoded protein is CASSLGQYSGNTIYF. The whole variable domain, remainder taken from reference TRBV5-1 and TRBJ1-3, is KAGVTQTPRYLIKTRGQQVTLSCSPISGHRSVSWYQQTPGQGLQFLFEYFSETQRNKGNFPGRFSGRQFSNSRSEMNVSTLELGDSALYLCASSLGQYSGNTIYFGEGSWLTVV.

This clone has just a few counts. The sample contains more than one DNA sequence encoding this CDR3. This chain connects TRBV5-4 to TRBJ2-1; 11 bases are a match to TRBD1. From germline, CDR1 is SGHNT and CDR2 YYREEE (reference sequence). V dropped 3 bases and J dropped 4; count of bases not matched to a gene: 3. This CDR3 contains 15 residues. CDR3 region: CASSSGTGGYNEQFF. In DNA, the CDR3 is TGTGCCAGCAGCTCCGGGACAGGGGGGTACAATGAGCAGTTCTTC.

The chain joins TRBV19 to TRBJ2-7; 7 nucleotides match TRBD1. This CDR3 has 14 amino acids. The J segment lost 4 bases and the V segment lost 6 bases, leaving 9 bases of the junction unmatched. CDR1 is LNHDA and CDR2 is SQIVND in the germline V gene (reference sequence). CDR3 region: CASSLRDRDYEQYF. As DNA, the CDR3 is TGTGCCAGTAGCCTCCGGGACAGAGATTACGAGCAGTACTTC.

The chain has TRBV6-1 and TRBJ1-2, with 8 bases fitting TRBD1. Losses at the gene ends were 1 base for V and 4 bases for J; bases not matched to a gene: 2. Germline V gene lookup returns CDR1 MNHNS and CDR2 SASEGT. This CDR3 has 14 residues. The CDR3 nucleotides are TGTGCCAGCAGTGAAGGGACAGGGATCTATGGCTACACCTTC. Its translation is CASSEGTGIYGYTF.

The gene calls are TRBV2 and TRBJ2-3; tentatively, D is TRBD1 (7 bases). Trimming shortened V by 1 base and J by 4 bases, and 12 bases separated the two germline ends. The germline CDR1 and CDR2 sequences are SNHLY and FYNNEI. CDR3 length equals 15 residues. DNA of the CDR3: TGTGCCAGCAGTGAAGGACAGGGAGGCGCAGATACGCAGTATTTT. This sequence encodes CASSEGQGGADTQYF.